This T cell receptor beta chain comes out of a study of blood T cell repertoires in COVID-19 (dated by TCRdb to 2020 to 2021). Regarding the study in general: Samples from collaborators originated in the United States, Italy and Spain and spanned both the acute and convalescent phases of COVID-19. The prospective study material was composed of cDNA or gDNA derived from T cells, B-cell-depleted T cells, or PBMCs. Deeply sampled blood TCRbeta repertoires from subjects exposed to, actively infected with, or recovered from COVID-19 were included in the dataset. The repertoires were released in a freely available public database meant as a resource for research on the immune response to SARS-CoV-2. The samples were drawn from two sources: the first 160 participants of the ongoing ImmuneRACE study, and 1,000 to 1,500 subjects contributed by 6 global collaborators. Nearly every sample came with metadata listing a de-identified subject ID, COVID-19 status, age in years and sex. HLA class I and class II types, where available, came from metadata supplied by the sample provider rather than from assay-based typing.

Participants in the prospective study were enrolled through a virtual design, were aged roughly 18 to 95 years, and lived in 24 United States geographic areas. To assign participants to cohorts, the prospective study relied on clinical history that participants themselves reported in a screening survey and a study questionnaire. Mobile phlebotomists in the prospective study collected whole blood, serum and a nasopharyngeal or oropharyngeal swab from every participant. Over a roughly two-month period, participants in the prospective study had the option of providing additional blood draws and questionnaires. Before DNA extraction, blood samples from the prospective study were shipped at room temperature or frozen. TCRbeta CDR3 regions were amplified from genomic DNA by means of the immunoSEQ Assay, a bias-controlled multiplex PCR. The authors' pipeline ran thus. The number of nucleated cells in each sample was estimated from the amplification of reference gene primers within the assay. Sequence reads were collapsed and filtered to measure the absolute abundance of every unique TCRbeta CDR3 rearrangement. For each sample, productive Simpson clonality was calculated by taking the square root of Simpson's diversity index across productive rearrangements. TCRdb stores this immuneACCESS table with in-frame sequences only. Part of the clones is absent; in the studies checked, under half of the shortfall reflects unresolved V genes, and no reason is known for the rest. V and J calls and clone size are copied from that table; D and trimming were computed from the DNA. This sample has fewer than 350,000 clones in its table, and about 86% of those were observed once. The biggest ten clones account for around 4% of the sample.

With respect to this clone: It has no known antigen specificity. Base qualities are not recorded, but no much larger clone differs from it by a single base.

The CDR3 goes from the cysteine to the phenylalanine over 15 residues. The sequence is cut down to CDR3 DNA, 45 bases in frame from base 1. Relative to germline, V is missing 4 bases and J is missing 1 base, with 7 bases of the junction outside any gene match. Via the germline V gene, CDR1 is LGHNA and CDR2 YSLEER. Results and caveats for the whole study, not just this receptor: The amount of clinical and demographic metadata varied by source and participant and was provided uncurated.

Sequenced input: PBMCs or T cells enriched from blood (not recorded which). The rearrangement combines TRBV4-3 with TRBJ2-7; the central 7 bases match TRBD2. This receptor was obtained from a woman aged 40 to 49 with acute COVID-19. The DNA is as follows: TGCGCCAGCAGCCGTGGACTAGAGCAGTCCTACGAGCAGTACTTC. Its translation is CASSRGLEQSYEQYF.